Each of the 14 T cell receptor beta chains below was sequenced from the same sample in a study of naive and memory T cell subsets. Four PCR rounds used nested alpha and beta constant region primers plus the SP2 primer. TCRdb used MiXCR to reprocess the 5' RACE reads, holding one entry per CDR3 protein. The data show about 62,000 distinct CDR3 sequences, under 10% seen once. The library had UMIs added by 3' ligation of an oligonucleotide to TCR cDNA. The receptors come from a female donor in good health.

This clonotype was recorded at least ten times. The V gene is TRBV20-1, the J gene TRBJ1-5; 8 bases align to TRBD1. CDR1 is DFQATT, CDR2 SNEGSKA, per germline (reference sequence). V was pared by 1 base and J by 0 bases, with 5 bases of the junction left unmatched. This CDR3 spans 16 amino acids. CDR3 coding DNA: TGCAGTGCTAGAGTCCGGACAGGGTCTAGCAATCAGCCCCAGCATTTT. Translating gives CSARVRTGSSNQPQHF.

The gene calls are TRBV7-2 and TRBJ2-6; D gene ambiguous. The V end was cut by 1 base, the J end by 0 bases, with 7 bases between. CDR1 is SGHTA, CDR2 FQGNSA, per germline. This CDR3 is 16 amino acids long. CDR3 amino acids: CASSLDTVSGANVLTF. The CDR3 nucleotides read TGTGCCAGCAGCTTAGACACGGTCTCTGGGGCCAACGTCCTGACTTTC. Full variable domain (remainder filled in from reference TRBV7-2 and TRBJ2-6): GAGVSQSPSNKVTEKGKDVELRCDPISGHTALYWYRQSLGQGLEFLIYFQGNSAPDKSGLPSDRFSAERTGGSVSTLTIQRTQQEDSAVYLCASSLDTVSGANVLTFGAGSRLTVL.

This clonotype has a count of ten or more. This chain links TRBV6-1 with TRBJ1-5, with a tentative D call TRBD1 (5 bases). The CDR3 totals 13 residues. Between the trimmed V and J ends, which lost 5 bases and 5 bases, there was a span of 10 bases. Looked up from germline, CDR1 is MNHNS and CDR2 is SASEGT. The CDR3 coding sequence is TGTGCCAGCAGTCGGGACCCCTATCAGCCCCAGCATTTT. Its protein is CASSRDPYQPQHF.

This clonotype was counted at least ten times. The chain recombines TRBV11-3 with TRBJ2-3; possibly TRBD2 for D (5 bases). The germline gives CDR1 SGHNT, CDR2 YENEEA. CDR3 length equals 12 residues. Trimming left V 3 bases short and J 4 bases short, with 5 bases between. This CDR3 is CASSFGADTQYF. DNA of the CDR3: TGTGCCAGCAGCTTCGGGGCAGATACGCAGTATTTT. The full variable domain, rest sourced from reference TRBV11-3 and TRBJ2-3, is EAGVVQSPRYKIIEKKQPVAFWCNPISGHNTLYWYLQNLGQGPELLIRYENEEAVDDSQLPKDRFSAERLKGVDSTLKIQPAELGDSAVYLCASSFGADTQYFGPGTRLTVL.

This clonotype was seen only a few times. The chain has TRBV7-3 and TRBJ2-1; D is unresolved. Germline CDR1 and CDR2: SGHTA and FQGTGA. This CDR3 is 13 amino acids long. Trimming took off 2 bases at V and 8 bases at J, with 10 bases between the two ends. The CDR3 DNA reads TGTGCCAGCAGCTTAGGTGTCAACGATGAGCAGTTCTTC. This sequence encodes CASSLGVNDEQFF.

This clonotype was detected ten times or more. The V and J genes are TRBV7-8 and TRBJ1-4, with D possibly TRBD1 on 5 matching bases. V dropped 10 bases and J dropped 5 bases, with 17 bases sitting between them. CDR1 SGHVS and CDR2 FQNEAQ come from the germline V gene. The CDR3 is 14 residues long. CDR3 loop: CATRPGAGNEKLFF. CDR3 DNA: TGTGCCACCAGACCCGGGGCAGGGAATGAAAAACTGTTTTTT.

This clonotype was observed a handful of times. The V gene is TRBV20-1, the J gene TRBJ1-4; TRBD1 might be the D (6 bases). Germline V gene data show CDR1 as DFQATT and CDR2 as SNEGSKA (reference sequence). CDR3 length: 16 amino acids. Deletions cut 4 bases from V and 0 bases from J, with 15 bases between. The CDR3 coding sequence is TGCAGTGCTACCGGGGGCAGCTCAGCAACTAATGAAAAACTGTTTTTT. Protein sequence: CSATGGSSATNEKLFF.

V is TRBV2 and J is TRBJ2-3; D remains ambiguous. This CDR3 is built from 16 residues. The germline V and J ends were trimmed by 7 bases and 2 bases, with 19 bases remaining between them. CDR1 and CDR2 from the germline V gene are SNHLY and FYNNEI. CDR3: CASTLGPIAITDTQYF. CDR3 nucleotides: TGTGCCAGCACCCTCGGACCTATAGCCATCACAGATACGCAGTATTTT. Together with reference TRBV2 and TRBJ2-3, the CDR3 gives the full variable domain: EPEVTQTPSHQVTQMGQEVILRCVPISNHLYFYWYRQILGQKVEFLVSFYNNEISEKSEIFDDQFSVERPDGSNFTLKIRSTKLEDSAMYFCASTLGPIAITDTQYFGPGTRLTVL.

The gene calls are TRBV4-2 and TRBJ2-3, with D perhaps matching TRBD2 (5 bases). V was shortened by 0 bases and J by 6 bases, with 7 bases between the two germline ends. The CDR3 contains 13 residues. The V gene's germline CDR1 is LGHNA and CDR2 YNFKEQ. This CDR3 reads CASSQEDYDTQYF. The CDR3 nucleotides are TGTGCCAGCAGCCAAGAAGACTATGATACGCAGTATTTT.

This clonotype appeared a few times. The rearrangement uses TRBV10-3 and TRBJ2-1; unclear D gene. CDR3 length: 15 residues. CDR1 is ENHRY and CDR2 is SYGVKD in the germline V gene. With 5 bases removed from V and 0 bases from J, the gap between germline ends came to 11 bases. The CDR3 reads CAISNMGSSYNEQFF. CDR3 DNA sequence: TGTGCCATCAGTAACATGGGAAGCTCCTACAATGAGCAGTTCTTC.

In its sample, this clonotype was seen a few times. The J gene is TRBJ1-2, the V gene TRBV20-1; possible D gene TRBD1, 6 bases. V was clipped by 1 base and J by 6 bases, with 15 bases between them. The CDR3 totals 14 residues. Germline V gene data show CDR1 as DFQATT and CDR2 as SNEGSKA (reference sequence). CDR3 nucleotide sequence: TGCAGTGCTAGAGTTGGGCAGGGGCCGCATGGCTACACCTTC. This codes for CSARVGQGPHGYTF.

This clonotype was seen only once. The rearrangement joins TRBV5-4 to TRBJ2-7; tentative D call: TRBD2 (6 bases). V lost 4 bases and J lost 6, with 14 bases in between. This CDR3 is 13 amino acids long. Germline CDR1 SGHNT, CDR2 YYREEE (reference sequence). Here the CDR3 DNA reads TGTGCCAGCAGCGTTCCGGAGGGGCGCGAGCAGTACTTC. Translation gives CASSVPEGREQYF.

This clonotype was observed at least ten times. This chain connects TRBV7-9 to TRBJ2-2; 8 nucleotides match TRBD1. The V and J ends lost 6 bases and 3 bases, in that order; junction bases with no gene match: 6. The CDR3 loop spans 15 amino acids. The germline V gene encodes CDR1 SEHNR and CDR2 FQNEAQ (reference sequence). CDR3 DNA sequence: TGTGCCAGCAGTTCCGGACAGGGTGACACCGGGGAGCTGTTTTTT. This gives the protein CASSSGQGDTGELFF.

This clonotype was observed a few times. CDR3 protein: CASSLRQAHQPQHF. CDR3 DNA: TGTGCCAGCAGTTTGCGACAAGCCCATCAGCCCCAGCATTTT. The gene calls are TRBV28 and TRBJ1-5; no clear D. Trimming cost V 3 bases and J 5 bases, with 11 bases left between them. Germline loops: CDR1 MDHEN, CDR2 SYDVKM. The CDR3 consists of 14 residues.